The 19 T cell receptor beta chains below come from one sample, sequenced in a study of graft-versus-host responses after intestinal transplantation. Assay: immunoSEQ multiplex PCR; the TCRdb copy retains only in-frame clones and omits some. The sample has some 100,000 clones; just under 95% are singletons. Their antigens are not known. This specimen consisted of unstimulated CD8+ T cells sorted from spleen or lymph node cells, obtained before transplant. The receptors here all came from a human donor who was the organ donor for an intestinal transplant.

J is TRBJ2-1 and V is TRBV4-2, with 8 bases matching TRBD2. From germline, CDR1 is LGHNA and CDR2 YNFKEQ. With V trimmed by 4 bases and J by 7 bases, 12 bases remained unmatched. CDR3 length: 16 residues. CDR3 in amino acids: CASSLPLASGLNEQFF. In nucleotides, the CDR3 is TGTGCCAGCAGCCTTCCCTTAGCTAGCGGGTTAAATGAGCAGTTCTTC.

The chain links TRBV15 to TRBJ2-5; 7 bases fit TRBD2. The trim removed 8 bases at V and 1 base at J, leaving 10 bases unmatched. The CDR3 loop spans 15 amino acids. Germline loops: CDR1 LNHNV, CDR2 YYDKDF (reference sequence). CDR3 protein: CATWTGGTPQETQYF. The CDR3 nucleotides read TGTGCCACCTGGACGGGAGGAACTCCCCAAGAGACCCAGTACTTC.

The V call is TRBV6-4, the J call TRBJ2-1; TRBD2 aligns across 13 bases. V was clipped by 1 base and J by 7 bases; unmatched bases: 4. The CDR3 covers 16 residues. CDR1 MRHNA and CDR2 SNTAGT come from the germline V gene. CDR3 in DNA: TGTGCCAGCAGTGACTGGGGGACTAGCGGGATGAATGAGCAGTTCTTC. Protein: CASSDWGTSGMNEQFF.

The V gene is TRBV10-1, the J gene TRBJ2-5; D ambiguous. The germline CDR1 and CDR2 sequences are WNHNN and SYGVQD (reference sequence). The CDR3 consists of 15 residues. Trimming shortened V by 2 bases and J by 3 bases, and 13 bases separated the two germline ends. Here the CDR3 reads CASSETFAGKETQYF. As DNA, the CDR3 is TGCGCCAGCAGTGAGACCTTTGCCGGTAAAGAGACCCAGTACTTC.

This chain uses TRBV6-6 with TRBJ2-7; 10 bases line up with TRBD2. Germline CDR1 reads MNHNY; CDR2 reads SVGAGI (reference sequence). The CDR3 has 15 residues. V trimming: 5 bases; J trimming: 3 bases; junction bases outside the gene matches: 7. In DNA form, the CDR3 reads TGTGCCAGCAGTCCCGCACTAGCGGGACTCTACGAGCAGTACTTC. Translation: CASSPALAGLYEQYF.

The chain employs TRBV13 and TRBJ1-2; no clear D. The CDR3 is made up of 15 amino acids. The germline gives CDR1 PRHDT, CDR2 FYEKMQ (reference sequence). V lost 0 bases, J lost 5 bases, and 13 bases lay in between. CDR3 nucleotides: TGTGCCAGCAGCTTAGGATCAGGCCGAGAGTATGGCTACACCTTC. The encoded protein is CASSLGSGREYGYTF.

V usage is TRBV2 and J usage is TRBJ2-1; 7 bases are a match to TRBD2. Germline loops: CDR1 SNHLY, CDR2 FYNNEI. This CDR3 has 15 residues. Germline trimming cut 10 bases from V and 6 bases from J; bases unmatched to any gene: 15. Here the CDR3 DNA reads TGTGCCACCCGGGTCAACGGGCTAGCGGTCAATGAGCAGTTCTTC. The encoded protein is CATRVNGLAVNEQFF.

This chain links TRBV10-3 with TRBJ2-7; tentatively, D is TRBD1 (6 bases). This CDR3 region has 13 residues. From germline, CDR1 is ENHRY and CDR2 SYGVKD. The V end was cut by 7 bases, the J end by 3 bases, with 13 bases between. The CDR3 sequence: CAIMSQGNYEQYF. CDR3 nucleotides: TGTGCCATCATGAGCCAGGGGAACTACGAGCAGTACTTC.

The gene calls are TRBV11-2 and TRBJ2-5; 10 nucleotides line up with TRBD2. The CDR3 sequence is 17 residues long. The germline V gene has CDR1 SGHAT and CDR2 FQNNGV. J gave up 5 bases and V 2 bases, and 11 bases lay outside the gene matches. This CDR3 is CASSLFPIAGGWETQYF. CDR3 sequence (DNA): TGTGCCAGCAGCTTATTTCCCATAGCGGGGGGCTGGGAGACCCAGTACTTC.

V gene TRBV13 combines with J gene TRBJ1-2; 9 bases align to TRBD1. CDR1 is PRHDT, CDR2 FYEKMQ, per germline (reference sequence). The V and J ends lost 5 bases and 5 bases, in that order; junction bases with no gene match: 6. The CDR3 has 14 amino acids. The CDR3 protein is CASSPGTGSYGYTF. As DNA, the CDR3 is TGTGCCAGCAGCCCCGGGACAGGGTCGTATGGCTACACCTTC.

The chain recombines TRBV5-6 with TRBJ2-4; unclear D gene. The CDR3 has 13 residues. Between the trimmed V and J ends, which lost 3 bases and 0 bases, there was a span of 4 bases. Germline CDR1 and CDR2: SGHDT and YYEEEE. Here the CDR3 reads CASSSIAKNIQYF. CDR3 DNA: TGTGCCAGCAGCTCAATAGCCAAAAACATTCAGTACTTC.

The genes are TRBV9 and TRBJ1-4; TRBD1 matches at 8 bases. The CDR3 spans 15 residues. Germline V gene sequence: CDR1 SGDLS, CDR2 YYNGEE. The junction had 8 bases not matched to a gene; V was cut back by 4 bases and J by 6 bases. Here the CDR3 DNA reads TGTGCCAGCAGCCCCCGGACAGGGATATATGAAAAACTGTTTTTT. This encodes CASSPRTGIYEKLFF.

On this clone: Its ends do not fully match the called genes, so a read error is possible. In DNA, the CDR3 is TGTGCTAGCAGCTTAGGGGCGGGAGATCGGAATGAGCAGTTCTTC. The encoded protein is CASSLGAGDRNEQFF. The V and J genes are TRBV7-7 and TRBJ2-1; 7 bases match TRBD2. The CDR3 spans 15 residues. CDR1 and CDR2 (germline): SSHAT, FNYEAQ (reference sequence). Looking up the rest from reference TRBV7-7 and TRBJ2-1 gives the full variable domain: GAGVSQSPRYKVTKRGQDVTLRCDPISSHATLYWYQQALGQGPEFLTYFNYEAQPDKSGLPSDRFSAERPEGSISTLTIQRTEQRDSAMYRCASSLGAGDRNEQFFGPGTRLTVL.

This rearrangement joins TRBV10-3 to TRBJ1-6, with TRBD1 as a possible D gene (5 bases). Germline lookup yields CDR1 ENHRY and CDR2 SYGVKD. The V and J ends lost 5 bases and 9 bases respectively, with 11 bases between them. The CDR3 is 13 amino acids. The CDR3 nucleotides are TGTGCCATCAGTTCAAATAGGGGTTCACCCCTCCACTTT. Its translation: CAISSNRGSPLHF.

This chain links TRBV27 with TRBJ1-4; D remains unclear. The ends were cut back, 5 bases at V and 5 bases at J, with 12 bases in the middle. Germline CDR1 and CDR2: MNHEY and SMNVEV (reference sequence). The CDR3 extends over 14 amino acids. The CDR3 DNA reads TGTGCCAGCAGTAAGGAGGTCCCGAATGAAAAACTGTTTTTT. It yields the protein CASSKEVPNEKLFF.

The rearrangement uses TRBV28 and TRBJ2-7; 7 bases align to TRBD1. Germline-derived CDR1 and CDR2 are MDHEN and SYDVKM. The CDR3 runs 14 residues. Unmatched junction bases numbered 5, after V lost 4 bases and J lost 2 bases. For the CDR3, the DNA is TGTGCCAGCAGTTGGGACAGTAACCCCTACGAGCAGTACTTC. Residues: CASSWDSNPYEQYF.

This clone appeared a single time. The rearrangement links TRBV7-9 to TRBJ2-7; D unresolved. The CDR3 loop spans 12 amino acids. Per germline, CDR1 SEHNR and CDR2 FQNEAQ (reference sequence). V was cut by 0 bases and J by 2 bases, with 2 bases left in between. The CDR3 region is CASSLAAYEQYF. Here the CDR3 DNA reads TGTGCCAGCAGCTTAGCCGCCTACGAGCAGTACTTC.

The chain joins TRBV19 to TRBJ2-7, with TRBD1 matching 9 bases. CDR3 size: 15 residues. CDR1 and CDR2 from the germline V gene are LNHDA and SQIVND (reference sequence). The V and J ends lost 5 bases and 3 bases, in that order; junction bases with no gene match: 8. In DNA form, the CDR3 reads TGTGCCAGTAGTTCACCCGGGACAGGGATCTACGAGCAGTACTTC. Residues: CASSSPGTGIYEQYF.

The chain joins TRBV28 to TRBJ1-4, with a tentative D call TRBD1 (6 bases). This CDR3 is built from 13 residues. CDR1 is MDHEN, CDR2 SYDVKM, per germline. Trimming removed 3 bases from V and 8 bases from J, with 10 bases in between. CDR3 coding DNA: TGTGCCAGCAGTTTCACCCAGGGGGAAAAACTGTTTTTT. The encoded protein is CASSFTQGEKLFF.